One T cell receptor (beta chain) is described in this entry. This clone was seen a handful of times. The target of this receptor is not known. Base qualities are not provided; no much larger clone lies one nucleotide away. At the DNA level, this CDR3 is encoded by other sequences in the same sample as well. The collaborating institutions used their own protocols to collect whole blood in K2EDTA tubes. For TCRbeta analysis, collaborators shipped samples as frozen whole blood, isolated PBMCs, or DNA extracted from either of those sample types. This entry comes from a study of blood T cell repertoires in COVID-19 (dated by TCRdb to the early 2020s). Context from the whole study: Collaborator samples came from the United States, Italy and Spain and covered acute and convalescent phases of COVID-19. Deeply sampled blood TCRbeta repertoires from subjects exposed to, actively infected with, or recovered from COVID-19 were included in the dataset. The samples were drawn from the first 160 participants of the ongoing ImmuneRACE study and from 950 to 1,500 subjects provided by 6 global collaborators. The repertoires were made available in a free public database intended to serve as a resource for research on the immune response to SARS-CoV-2. Where available, HLA class I and class II types were taken from metadata supplied by the sample provider and were not determined by assay-based typing. Nearly every sample came with metadata listing a de-identified subject ID, COVID-19 status, age in years and sex. The material from the prospective study consisted of cDNA or gDNA derived from T cells, B-cell-depleted T cells, or PBMCs. Results the study describes overall, beyond this receptor: Clinical and demographic metadata were provided uncurated, with the amount varying by source and participant.

The germline V gene sets CDR1 to LGHNA and CDR2 to YNFKEQ. From cysteine to phenylalanine, the CDR3 is 21 amino acids long. Solely the CDR3 DNA is kept, with 63 bases framed from the first base. Trimming removed 0 bases from V and 0 bases from J, leaving 24 bases between the germline ends. TCRbeta CDR3 regions were amplified from genomic DNA using the immunoSEQ Assay, a bias-controlled multiplex PCR. The paper's processing steps were these. The number of nucleated cells in each sample was estimated from the amplification of reference gene primers within the assay. To quantify the absolute abundance of each unique TCRbeta CDR3 rearrangement, sequence reads were collapsed and filtered. For each sample, productive Simpson clonality was calculated as the square root of Simpson's diversity index across productive rearrangements. TCRdb obtained this table from immuneACCESS and retained in-frame rearrangements with V and J assigned. These tables miss some clones; where compared with another copy, unresolved V genes account for less than half of the shortfall, and the remainder is unexplained. D and trimming were read from the DNA, whereas the V and J calls and clone size are those reported in that table. A total of some 95,000 clones appear in this sample, around 93% of them only once. The ten largest account for 1.8% of the sample.

The chain joins TRBV4-2 to TRBJ1-3; perhaps TRBD1 is the D gene, with 5 bases matching. Sequenced: peripheral blood. The receptor was derived from a human donor with active COVID-19. The donor label of this sample is uncertain. The nucleotides read TGTGCCAGCAGCCAAGAAAGGGTCGGGCAGGGCAGAATAACCTCTGGAAACACCATATATTTT. It encodes CASSQERVGQGRITSGNTIYF.